Here is one TCR beta chain with its context. Its cognate antigen is unknown. For each CDR3 protein, TCRdb gives one entry from its re-call of the 5' RACE reads, without DNA. The listing contains 200,000 to 300,000 distinct CDR3 sequences. The record originates from a study of T cells expressing NK-cell markers. Study-level background: Beta-chain profiling covered CD3+CD56+NKG2C+, CD3+CD56+NKG2C- and CD3+CD56-NKG2C+ sorted subsets. HCMV serostatus: most of the eight sequenced donors positive, one negative. Findings and limits, study-wide: Dominant NKG2C+ clonotypes were found to form about 1.0-7.5% of CD8+ T cells in 5 or 6 donors.

CDR1 is MNHEY, CDR2 SVGEGT, per germline. This CDR3 is built from 13 residues. The chain joins TRBV6-2 or TRBV6-3 to TRBJ2-7; TCRdb picks TRBD2, but there is no DNA to check that call. The TCR sequence derives from a man aged 18 to 35 in good health. Sequencing was done on a sample of blood T cells: a sorted CD56 or NKG2C T cell subset, CD4+ or CD8+ T cells, or bulk PBMC T cells (not recorded which). The CDR3 is CASRGRLAYEQYF.